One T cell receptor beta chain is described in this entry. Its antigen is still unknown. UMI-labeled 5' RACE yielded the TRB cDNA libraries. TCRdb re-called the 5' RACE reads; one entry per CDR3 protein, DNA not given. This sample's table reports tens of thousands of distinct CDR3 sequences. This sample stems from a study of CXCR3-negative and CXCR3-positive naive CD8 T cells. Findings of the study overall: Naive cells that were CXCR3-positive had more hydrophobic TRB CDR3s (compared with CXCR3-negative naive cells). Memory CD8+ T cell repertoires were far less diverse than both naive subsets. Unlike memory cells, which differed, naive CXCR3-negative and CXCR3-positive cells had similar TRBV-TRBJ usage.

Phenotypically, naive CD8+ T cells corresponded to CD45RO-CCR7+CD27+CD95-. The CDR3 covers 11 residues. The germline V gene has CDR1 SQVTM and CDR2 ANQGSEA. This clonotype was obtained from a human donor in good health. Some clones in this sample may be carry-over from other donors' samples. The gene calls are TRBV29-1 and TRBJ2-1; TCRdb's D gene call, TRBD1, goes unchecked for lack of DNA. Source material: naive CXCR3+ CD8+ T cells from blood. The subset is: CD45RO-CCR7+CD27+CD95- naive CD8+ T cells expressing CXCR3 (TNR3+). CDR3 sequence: CSVRPGQSQFF.